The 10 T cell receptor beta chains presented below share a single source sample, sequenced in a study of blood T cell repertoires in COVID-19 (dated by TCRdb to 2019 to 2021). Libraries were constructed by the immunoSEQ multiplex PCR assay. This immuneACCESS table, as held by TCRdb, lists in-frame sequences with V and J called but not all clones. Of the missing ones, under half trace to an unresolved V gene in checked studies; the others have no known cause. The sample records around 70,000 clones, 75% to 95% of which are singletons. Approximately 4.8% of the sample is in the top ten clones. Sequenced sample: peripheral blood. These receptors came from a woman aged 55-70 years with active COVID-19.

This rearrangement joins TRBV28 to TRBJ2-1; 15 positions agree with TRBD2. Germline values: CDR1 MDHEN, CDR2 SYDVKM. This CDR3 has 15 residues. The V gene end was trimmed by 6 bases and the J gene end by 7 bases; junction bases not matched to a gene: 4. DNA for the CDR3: TGTGCCAGCAGCGACGGGACTAGCGGGGGGAATGAGCAGTTCTTC. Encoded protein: CASSDGTSGGNEQFF.

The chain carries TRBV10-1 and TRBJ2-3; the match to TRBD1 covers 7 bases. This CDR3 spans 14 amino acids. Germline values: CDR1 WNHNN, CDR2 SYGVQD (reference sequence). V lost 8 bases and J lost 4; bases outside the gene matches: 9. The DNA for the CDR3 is TGCGCCAGCCAGACAGGGTATCAAGCAGATACGCAGTATTTT. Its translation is CASQTGYQADTQYF.

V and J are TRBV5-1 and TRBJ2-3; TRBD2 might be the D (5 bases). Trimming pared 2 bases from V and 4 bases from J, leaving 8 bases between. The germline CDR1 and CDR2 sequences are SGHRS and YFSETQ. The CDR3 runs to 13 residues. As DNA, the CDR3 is TGCGCCAGCAGCTTCTCGCGGGCAGATACGCAGTATTTT. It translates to CASSFSRADTQYF. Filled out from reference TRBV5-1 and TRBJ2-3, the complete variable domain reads KAGVTQTPRYLIKTRGQQVTLSCSPISGHRSVSWYQQTPGQGLQFLFEYFSETQRNKGNFPGRFSGRQFSNSRSEMNVSTLELGDSALYLCASSFSRADTQYFGPGTRLTVL.

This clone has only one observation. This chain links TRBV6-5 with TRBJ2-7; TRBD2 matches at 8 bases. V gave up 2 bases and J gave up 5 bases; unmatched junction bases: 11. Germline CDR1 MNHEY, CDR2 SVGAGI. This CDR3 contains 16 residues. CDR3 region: CASSYGFGGGKNEQYF. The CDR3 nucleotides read TGTGCCAGCAGTTACGGGTTCGGGGGGGGGAAAAACGAGCAGTACTTC.

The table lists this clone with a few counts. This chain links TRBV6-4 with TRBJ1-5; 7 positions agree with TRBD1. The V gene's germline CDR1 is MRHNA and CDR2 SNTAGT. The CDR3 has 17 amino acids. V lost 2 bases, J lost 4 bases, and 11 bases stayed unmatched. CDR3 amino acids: CASSDPDKTGRNQPQHF. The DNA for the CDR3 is TGTGCCAGCAGTGACCCTGATAAGACAGGGAGAAATCAGCCCCAGCATTTT.

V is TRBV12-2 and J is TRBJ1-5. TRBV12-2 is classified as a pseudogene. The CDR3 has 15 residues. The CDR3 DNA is TGTGCAAGTCGCCCCCGGAGTACCTGGTCTCAGCCCCAGCATTTT. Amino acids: CASRPRSTWSQPQHF.

CDR3 loop: CASSSLGQGRSYTF. In DNA, the CDR3 is TGTGCCAGCAGTTCCCTGGGACAGGGTCGAAGCTACACCTTC. The gene calls are TRBV28 and TRBJ1-2; 9 bases are shared with TRBD1. The length of the CDR3 is 14 residues. With V trimmed by 4 bases and J by 9 bases, 9 bases remained unmatched. The germline gives CDR1 MDHEN, CDR2 SYDVKM.

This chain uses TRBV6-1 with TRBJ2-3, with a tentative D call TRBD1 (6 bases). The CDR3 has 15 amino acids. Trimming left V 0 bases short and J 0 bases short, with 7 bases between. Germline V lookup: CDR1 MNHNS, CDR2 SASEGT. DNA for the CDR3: TGTGCCAGCAGTGAAGCGGACAGAAGCACAGATACGCAGTATTTT. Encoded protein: CASSEADRSTDTQYF.

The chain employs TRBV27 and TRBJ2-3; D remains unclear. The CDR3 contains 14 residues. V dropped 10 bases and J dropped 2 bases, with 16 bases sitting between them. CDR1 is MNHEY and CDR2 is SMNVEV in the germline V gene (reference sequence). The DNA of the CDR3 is TGTGCCACCACTTCCGGGTATGACACAGATACGCAGTATTTT. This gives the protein CATTSGYDTDTQYF.

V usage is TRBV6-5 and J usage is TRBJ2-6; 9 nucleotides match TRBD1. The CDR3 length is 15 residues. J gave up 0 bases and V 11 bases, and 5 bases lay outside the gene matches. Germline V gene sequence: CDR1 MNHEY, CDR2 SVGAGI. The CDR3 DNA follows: TGTGCCGGACAGGGGAATCGCTCTGGGGCCAACGTCCTGACTTTC. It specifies CAGQGNRSGANVLTF.